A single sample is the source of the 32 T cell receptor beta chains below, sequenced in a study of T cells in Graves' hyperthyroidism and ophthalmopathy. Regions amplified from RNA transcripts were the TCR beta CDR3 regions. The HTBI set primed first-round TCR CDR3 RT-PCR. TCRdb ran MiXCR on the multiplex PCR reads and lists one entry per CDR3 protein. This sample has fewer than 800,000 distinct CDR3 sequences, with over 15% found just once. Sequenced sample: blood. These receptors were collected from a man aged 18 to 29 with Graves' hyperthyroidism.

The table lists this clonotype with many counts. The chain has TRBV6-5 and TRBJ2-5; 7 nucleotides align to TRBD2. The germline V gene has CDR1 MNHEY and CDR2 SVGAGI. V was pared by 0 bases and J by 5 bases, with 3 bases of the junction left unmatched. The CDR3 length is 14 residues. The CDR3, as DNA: TGTGCCAGCAGTTACTCGATAGCGGGCGAGACCCAGTACTTC. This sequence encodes CASSYSIAGETQYF.

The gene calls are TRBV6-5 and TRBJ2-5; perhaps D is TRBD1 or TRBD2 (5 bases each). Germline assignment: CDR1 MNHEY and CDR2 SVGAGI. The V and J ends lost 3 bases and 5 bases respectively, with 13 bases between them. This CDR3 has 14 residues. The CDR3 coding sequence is TGTGCCAGCAGTTATGAGGGGTCTATGGAGACCCAGTACTTC. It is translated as CASSYEGSMETQYF.

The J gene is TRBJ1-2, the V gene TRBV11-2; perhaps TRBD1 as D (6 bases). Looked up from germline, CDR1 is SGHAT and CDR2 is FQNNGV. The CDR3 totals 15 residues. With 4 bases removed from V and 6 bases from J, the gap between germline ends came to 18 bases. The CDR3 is CASSSRFRGGDGYTF. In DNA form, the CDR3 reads TGTGCCAGCAGCTCCCGCTTTCGCGGGGGCGATGGCTACACCTTC.

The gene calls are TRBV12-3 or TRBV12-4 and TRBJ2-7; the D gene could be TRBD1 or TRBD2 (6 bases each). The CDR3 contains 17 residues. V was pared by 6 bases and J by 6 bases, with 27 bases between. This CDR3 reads CASSLSWGARIGGEQYF. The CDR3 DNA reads TGTGCCAGCAGCTTGAGTTGGGGGGCGAGGATCGGGGGCGAGCAGTACTTC.

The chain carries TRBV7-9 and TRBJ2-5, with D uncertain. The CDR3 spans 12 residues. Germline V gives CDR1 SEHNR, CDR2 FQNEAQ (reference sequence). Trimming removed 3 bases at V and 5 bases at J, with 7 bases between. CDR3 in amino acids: CASSFLDETQYF. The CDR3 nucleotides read TGTGCCAGCAGCTTCCTGGATGAGACCCAGTACTTC.

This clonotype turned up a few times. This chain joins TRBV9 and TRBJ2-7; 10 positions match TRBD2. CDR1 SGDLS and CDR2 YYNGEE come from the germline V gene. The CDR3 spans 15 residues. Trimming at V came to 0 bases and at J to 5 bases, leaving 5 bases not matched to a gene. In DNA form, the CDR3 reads TGTGCCAGCAGCGTAGGCAGCGGGAGGGTCCACGAGCAGTACTTC. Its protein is CASSVGSGRVHEQYF.

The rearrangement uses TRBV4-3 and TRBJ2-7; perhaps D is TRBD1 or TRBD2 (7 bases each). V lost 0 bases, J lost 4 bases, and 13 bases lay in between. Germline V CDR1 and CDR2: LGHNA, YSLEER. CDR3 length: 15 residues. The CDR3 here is CASSQEGRGGYEQYF. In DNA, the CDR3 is TGCGCCAGCAGCCAAGAAGGCAGGGGGGGTTACGAGCAGTACTTC.

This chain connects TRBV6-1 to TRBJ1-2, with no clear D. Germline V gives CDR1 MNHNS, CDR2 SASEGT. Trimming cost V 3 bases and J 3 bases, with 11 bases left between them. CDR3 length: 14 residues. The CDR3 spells CASSERGSDYGYTF. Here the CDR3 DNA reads TGTGCCAGCAGTGAGCGTGGCTCGGACTATGGCTACACCTTC.

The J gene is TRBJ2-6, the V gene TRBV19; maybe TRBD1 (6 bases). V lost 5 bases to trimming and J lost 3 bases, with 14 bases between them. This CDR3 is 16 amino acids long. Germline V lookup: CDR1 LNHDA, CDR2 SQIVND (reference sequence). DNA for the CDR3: TGTGCCAGTAGTCCACAGGGCCCTCTTGGGGCCAACGTCCTGACTTTC. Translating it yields CASSPQGPLGANVLTF.

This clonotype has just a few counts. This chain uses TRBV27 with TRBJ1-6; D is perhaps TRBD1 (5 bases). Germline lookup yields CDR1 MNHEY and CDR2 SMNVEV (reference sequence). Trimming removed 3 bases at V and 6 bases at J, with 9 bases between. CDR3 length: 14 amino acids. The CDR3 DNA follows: TGTGCCAGCAGTTTTCGGGGGGTTAATTCACCCCTCCACTTT. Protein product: CASSFRGVNSPLHF.

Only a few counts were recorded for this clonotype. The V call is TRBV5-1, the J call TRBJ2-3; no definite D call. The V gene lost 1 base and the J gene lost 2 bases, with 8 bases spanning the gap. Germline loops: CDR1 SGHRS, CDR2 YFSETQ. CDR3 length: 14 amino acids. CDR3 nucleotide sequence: TGCGCCAGCAGCTTGAGCCCTATCACAGATACGCAGTATTTT. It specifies CASSLSPITDTQYF.

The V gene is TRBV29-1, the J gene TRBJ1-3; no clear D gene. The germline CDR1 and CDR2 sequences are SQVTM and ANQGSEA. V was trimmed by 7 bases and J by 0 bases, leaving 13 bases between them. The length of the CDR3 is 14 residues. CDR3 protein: CSAMTAASGNTIYF. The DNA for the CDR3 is TGCAGCGCGATGACTGCCGCCTCTGGAAACACCATATATTTT. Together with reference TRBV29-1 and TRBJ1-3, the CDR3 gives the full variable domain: SAVISQKPSRDICQRGTSLTIQCQVDSQVTMMFWYRQQPGQSLTLIATANQGSEATYESGFVIDKFPISRPNLTFSTLTVSNMSPEDSSIYLCSAMTAASGNTIYFGEGSWLTVV.

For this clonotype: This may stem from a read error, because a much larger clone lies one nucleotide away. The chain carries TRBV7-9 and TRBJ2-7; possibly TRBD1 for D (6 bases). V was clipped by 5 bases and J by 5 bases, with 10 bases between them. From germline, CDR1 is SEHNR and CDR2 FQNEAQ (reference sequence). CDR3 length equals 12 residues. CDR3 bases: TGTGCCAGCAGCATAACAGGGAACGAGCAGTACTTC. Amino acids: CASSITGNEQYF.

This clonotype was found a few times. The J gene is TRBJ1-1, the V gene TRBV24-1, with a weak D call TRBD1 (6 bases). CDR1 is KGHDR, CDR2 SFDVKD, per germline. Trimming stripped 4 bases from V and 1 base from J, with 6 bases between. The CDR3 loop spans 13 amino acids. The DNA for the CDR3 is TGTGCCACCAGTGAGGACAGGAACACTGAAGCTTTCTTT. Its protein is CATSEDRNTEAFF.

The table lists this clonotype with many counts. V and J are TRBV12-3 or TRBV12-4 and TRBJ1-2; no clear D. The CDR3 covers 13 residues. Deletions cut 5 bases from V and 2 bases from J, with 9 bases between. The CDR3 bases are TGTGCCAGCAGTCGCACTCGGAACTATGGCTACACCTTC. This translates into CASSRTRNYGYTF.

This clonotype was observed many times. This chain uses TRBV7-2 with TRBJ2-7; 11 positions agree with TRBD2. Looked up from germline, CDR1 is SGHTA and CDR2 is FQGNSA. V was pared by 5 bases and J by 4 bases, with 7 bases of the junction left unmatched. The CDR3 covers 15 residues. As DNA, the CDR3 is TGTGCCAGCAGCCCAGGACTAGCGGGCCTGTACGAGCAGTACTTC. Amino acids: CASSPGLAGLYEQYF. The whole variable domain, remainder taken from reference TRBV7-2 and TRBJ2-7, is GAGVSQSPSNKVTEKGKDVELRCDPISGHTALYWYRQSLGQGLEFLIYFQGNSAPDKSGLPSDRFSAERTGGSVSTLTIQRTQQEDSAVYLCASSPGLAGLYEQYFGPGTRLTVT.

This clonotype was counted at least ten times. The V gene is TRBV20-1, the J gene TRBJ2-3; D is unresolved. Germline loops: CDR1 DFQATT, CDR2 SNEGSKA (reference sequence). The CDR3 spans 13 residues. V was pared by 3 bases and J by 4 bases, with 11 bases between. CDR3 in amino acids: CSARNGFADTQYF. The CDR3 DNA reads TGCAGTGCTAGGAATGGTTTCGCAGATACGCAGTATTTT.

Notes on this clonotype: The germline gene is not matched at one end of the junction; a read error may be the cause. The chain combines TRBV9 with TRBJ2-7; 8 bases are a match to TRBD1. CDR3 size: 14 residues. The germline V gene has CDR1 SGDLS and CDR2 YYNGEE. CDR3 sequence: CASSVPTGDYEQYF. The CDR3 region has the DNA TGCGCCAGCAGCGTACCGACAGGGGACTACGAGCAGTACTTC.

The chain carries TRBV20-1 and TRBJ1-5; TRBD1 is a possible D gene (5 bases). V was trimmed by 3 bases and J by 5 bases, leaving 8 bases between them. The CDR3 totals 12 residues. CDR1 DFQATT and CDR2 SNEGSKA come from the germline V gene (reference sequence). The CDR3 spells CSASGGDQPQHF. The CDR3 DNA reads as TGCAGTGCTAGTGGAGGGGATCAGCCCCAGCATTTT.

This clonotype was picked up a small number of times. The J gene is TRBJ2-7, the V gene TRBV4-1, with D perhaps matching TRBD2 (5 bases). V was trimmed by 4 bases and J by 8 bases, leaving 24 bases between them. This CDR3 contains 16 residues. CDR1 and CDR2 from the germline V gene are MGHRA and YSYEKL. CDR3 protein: CASSPWTRGLLYKQYF. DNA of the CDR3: TGCGCCAGCAGCCCTTGGACGCGCGGGTTACTGTACAAGCAGTACTTC.

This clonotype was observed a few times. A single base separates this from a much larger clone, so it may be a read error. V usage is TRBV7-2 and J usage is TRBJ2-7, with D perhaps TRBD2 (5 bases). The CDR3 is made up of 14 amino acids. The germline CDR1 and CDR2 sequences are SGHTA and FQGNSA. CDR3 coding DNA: TGTGTCAGCAGCTTTGGGCTCCGGGGTGGCGAGCAGTACTTC. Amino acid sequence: CVSSFGLRGGEQYF. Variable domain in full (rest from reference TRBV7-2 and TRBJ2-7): GAGVSQSPSNKVTEKGKDVELRCDPISGHTALYWYRQSLGQGLEFLIYFQGNSAPDKSGLPSDRFSAERTGGSVSTLTIQRTQQEDSAVYLCVSSFGLRGGEQYFGPGTRLTVT.

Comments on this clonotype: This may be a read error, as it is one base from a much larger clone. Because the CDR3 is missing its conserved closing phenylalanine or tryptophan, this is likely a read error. CDR3 sequence (DNA): TGCAGTGCTAGCGGGGGGGCCCGGAACACTGAAGCTTTCTGT. It is translated as CSASGGARNTEAFC. The gene calls are TRBV20-1 and TRBJ1-1, with D possibly being TRBD1 (6 bases). V lost 3 bases to trimming and J lost 1 base, with 12 bases between them. The CDR3 length is 14 residues. Germline assignment: CDR1 DFQATT and CDR2 SNEGSKA (reference sequence).

The CDR3 DNA reads TGTGCCAGCAGTTACTCGATCGAAGGGGTTAGGCGCGAGCAGTACTTC. Its protein is CASSYSIEGVRREQYF. This chain connects TRBV6-5 to TRBJ2-7; D perhaps matches TRBD1 (5 bases). The CDR3 length is 16 residues. The germline gives CDR1 MNHEY, CDR2 SVGAGI. Trimming pared 0 bases from V and 6 bases from J, leaving 18 bases between.

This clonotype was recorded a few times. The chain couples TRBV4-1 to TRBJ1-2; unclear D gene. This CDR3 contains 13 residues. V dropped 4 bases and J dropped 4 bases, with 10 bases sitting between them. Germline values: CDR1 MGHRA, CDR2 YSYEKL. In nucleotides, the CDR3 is TGCGCCAGCAGCCCAGAGGCTGCCTATGGCTACACCTTC. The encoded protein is CASSPEAAYGYTF.

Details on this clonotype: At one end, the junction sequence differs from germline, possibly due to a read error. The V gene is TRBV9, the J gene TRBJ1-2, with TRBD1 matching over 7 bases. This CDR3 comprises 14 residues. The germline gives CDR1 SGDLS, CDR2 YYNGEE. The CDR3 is CAGSASTGPYGYTF. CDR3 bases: TGTGCCGGCAGCGCCTCGACAGGGCCCTATGGCTACACCTTC.

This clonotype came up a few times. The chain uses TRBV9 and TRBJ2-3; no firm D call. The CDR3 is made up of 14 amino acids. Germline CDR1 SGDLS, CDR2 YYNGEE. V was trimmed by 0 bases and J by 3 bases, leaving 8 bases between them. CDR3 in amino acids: CASSVGSLTDTQYF. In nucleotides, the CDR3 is TGTGCCAGCAGCGTAGGTAGTCTAACAGATACGCAGTATTTT.

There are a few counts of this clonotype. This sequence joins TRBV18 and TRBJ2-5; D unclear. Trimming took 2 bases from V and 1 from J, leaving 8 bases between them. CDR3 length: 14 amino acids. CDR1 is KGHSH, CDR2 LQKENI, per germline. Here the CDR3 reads CASSPTNTQETQYF. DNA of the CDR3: TGTGCCAGCTCACCAACAAACACCCAAGAGACCCAGTACTTC.

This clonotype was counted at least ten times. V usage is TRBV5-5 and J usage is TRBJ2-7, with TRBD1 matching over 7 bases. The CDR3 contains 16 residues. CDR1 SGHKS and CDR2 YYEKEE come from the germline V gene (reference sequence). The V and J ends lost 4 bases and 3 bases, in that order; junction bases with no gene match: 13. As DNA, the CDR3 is TGTGCCAGCAGCGGAATGATCCGGGACAGTTACTACGAGCAGTACTTC. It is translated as CASSGMIRDSYYEQYF.

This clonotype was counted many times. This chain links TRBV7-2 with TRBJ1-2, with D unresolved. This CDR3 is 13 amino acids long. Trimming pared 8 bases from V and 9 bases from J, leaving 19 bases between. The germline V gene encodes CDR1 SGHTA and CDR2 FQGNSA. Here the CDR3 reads CASAWRNLERYTF. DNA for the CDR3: TGTGCCAGCGCGTGGCGCAACCTAGAACGCTACACCTTC. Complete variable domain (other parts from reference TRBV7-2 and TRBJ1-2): GAGVSQSPSNKVTEKGKDVELRCDPISGHTALYWYRQSLGQGLEFLIYFQGNSAPDKSGLPSDRFSAERTGGSVSTLTIQRTQQEDSAVYLCASAWRNLERYTFGSGTRLTVV.

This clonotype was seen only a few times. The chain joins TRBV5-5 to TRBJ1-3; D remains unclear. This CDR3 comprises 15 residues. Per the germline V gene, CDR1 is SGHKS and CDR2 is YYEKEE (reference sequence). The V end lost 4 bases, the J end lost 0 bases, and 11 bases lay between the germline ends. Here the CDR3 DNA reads TGTGCCAGCAGCCTCGGATCTGCCTCTGGAAACACCATATATTTT. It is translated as CASSLGSASGNTIYF.

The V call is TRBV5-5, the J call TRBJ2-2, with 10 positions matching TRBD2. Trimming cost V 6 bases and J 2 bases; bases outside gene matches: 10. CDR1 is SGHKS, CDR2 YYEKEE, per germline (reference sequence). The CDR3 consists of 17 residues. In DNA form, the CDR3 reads TGTGCCAGCACCCTAGGGGCTAGCGGGAGTAACACCGGGGAGCTGTTTTTT. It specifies CASTLGASGSNTGELFF.

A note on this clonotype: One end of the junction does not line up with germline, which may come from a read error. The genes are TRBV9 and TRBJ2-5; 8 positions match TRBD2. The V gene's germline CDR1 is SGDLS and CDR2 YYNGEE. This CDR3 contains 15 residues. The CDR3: CASSAGTRLQEAQYF. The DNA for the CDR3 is TGTGCCAGCAGCGCCGGGACTAGACTTCAAGAGGCCCAGTACTTC. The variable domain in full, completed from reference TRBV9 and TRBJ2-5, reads DSGVTQTPKHLITATGQRVTLRCSPRSGDLSVYWYQQSLDQGLQFLIQYYNGEERAKGNILERFSAQQFPDLHSELNLSSLELGDSALYFCASSAGTRLQEAQYFGPGTRLLVL.